The 24 T cell receptor beta chains below all came from one sample that was sequenced in a study of Ad26.COV2.S vaccination and SARS-CoV-2 variants. Treatment: 15 to 20 received Ad26.COV2.S at low or high dose, single or two shots; about 5 received placebo; per-sample allocation not given. On day 63 after the first injection, vaccine and placebo recipients gave samples. The assay was immunoSEQ multiplex PCR, and TCRdb's table has in-frame clones only and misses some. The data contain hundreds of thousands of clones, approximately 88% of them singletons. Sequencing was performed on peripheral blood, taken in a trial of Ad26.COV2.S vaccine versus placebo. The receptors were sampled from a person aged 18-60 years who received the Ad26.COV2.S COVID-19 vaccine or a placebo.

Many counts were recorded for this clone. The chain couples TRBV5-1 to TRBJ2-7; tentatively, D is TRBD1 (6 bases). Deletions cut 0 bases from V and 4 bases from J, with 14 bases between. The germline V gene has CDR1 SGHRS and CDR2 YFSETQ. The CDR3 consists of 15 residues. The CDR3, as DNA: TGCGCCAGCAGCTTGGCGACAGGTGTTGAGTACGAGCAGTACTTC. Encoded protein: CASSLATGVEYEQYF.

This chain links TRBV2 with TRBJ1-6; D remains unclear. This CDR3 contains 14 residues. Germline CDR1 reads SNHLY; CDR2 reads FYNNEI. The V end was cut by 7 bases, the J end by 0 bases, with 7 bases between. The CDR3 protein is CASNQISYNSPLHF. In DNA, the CDR3 is TGTGCCAGCAACCAGATCTCCTATAATTCACCCCTCCACTTT.

The chain recombines TRBV10-3 with TRBJ2-7; no clear D. This CDR3 is 11 amino acids long. CDR1 ENHRY and CDR2 SYGVKD come from the germline V gene. V was shortened by 2 bases and J by 8 bases, with 7 bases between the two germline ends. The CDR3 here is CAISEDHKQYF. As DNA, the CDR3 is TGTGCCATCAGTGAGGACCATAAGCAGTACTTC.

This clone was detected once. This chain joins TRBV6-5 and TRBJ1-2, with D possibly TRBD1 on 6 matching bases. V lost 4 bases, J lost 8 bases, and 20 bases lay in between. The CDR3 loop spans 15 amino acids. The germline V gene encodes CDR1 MNHEY and CDR2 SVGAGI. CDR3 sequence: CASSSLSTGLSGYTF. As DNA, the CDR3 is TGTGCCAGCAGTTCCCTGTCCACAGGGCTCTCGGGCTACACCTTC.

The gene calls are TRBV6-5 and TRBJ1-1; 7 bases match TRBD1. The V segment lost 5 bases and the J segment 0 bases; nucleotides outside the gene matches: 3. This CDR3 is 14 amino acids long. The germline CDR1 and CDR2 sequences are MNHEY and SVGAGI. The CDR3 here is CASSTTGLNTEAFF. CDR3 coding DNA: TGTGCCAGCAGTACGACAGGGTTGAACACTGAAGCTTTCTTT.

The rearrangement joins TRBV5-4 to TRBJ2-5; the D gene is possibly TRBD2 (5 bases). The CDR3 loop spans 15 amino acids. Germline V CDR1 and CDR2: SGHNT, YYREEE (reference sequence). The ends were cut back, 1 base at V and 2 bases at J, with 12 bases in the middle. In nucleotides, the CDR3 is TGTGCCAGCAGCTTGATAGAGGGTGGACAAGAGACCCAGTACTTC. It yields the protein CASSLIEGGQETQYF.

This clone was detected only a few times. The V gene is TRBV11-2, the J gene TRBJ1-2; D perhaps matches TRBD1 (5 bases). The CDR3 runs 16 residues. CDR1 and CDR2 (germline): SGHAT, FQNNGV. V dropped 5 bases and J dropped 5 bases, with 21 bases sitting between them. The chain's CDR3 is CASSLSGVDSPYGYTF. The CDR3 DNA follows: TGTGCCAGCAGCCTTAGTGGGGTAGACAGCCCATATGGCTACACCTTC.

The chain is built from TRBV28 and TRBJ1-2, with TRBD1 matching over 8 bases. Germline CDR1 and CDR2: MDHEN and SYDVKM. The CDR3 contains 15 residues. J gave up 7 bases and V 3 bases, and 10 bases lay outside the gene matches. In DNA form, the CDR3 reads TGTGCCAGCAGTTTCGTCAGGACAGGGAGGGGTGGCTACACCTTC. This encodes CASSFVRTGRGGYTF.

The rearrangement links TRBV5-6 to TRBJ1-6; D possibly corresponds to TRBD1 (5 bases). Germline V lookup: CDR1 SGHDT, CDR2 YYEEEE. With 5 bases removed from V and 7 bases from J, the gap between germline ends came to 13 bases. The CDR3 runs 14 residues. CDR3 in amino acids: CASRAWGRNSPLHF. DNA of the CDR3: TGTGCCAGCAGAGCATGGGGACGGAATTCACCCCTCCACTTT.

About this clone: Other DNA sequences within the sample encode an identical CDR3. The rearrangement joins TRBV27 to TRBJ1-6; D is ambiguous. The CDR3 is 15 amino acids. Germline V CDR1 and CDR2: MNHEY, SMNVEV (reference sequence). Trimming removed 4 bases at V and 0 bases at J, with 7 bases between. CDR3 protein: CASSSQSSYNSPLHF. The CDR3 DNA follows: TGTGCCAGCAGTTCCCAAAGCTCCTATAATTCACCCCTCCACTTT.

The chain carries TRBV11-2 and TRBJ2-7; D is unresolved. The V end lost 2 bases, the J end lost 6 bases, and 8 bases lay between the germline ends. Germline lookup yields CDR1 SGHAT and CDR2 FQNNGV. This CDR3 contains 12 residues. Here the CDR3 reads CASSLIGREQYF. The CDR3 DNA reads TGTGCCAGCAGCTTAATAGGGCGCGAGCAGTACTTC.

V gene TRBV18 combines with J gene TRBJ2-2; perhaps D is TRBD1 or TRBD2 (5 bases each). Germline CDR1 reads KGHSH; CDR2 reads LQKENI. V lost 2 bases and J 6 bases, leaving 16 bases between the germline ends. CDR3 length: 16 amino acids. CDR3 amino acids: CASSPRGTRGSGELFF. In DNA form, the CDR3 reads TGTGCCAGCTCACCAAGGGGAACGAGGGGATCCGGGGAGCTGTTTTTT.

This chain joins TRBV7-2 and TRBJ1-1; no reliable D call. V lost 3 bases and J 8 bases, leaving 13 bases between the germline ends. The CDR3 extends over 13 amino acids. Germline lookup yields CDR1 SGHTA and CDR2 FQGNSA. This CDR3 is CASSFLRAEEAFF. CDR3 bases: TGTGCCAGCAGCTTTTTACGCGCGGAAGAAGCTTTCTTT.

V and J are TRBV7-9 and TRBJ2-7; the D gene is possibly TRBD2 (6 bases). The CDR3 runs 16 residues. Germline V gene data show CDR1 as SEHNR and CDR2 as FQNEAQ (reference sequence). V dropped 4 bases and J dropped 5 bases, with 21 bases sitting between them. In DNA, the CDR3 is TGTGCCAGCAGCTACCAGGCTAGCGTATTGAACCACGAGCAGTACTTC. Translated: CASSYQASVLNHEQYF.

This chain uses TRBV9 with TRBJ2-5; the D is unclear. The V gene's germline CDR1 is SGDLS and CDR2 YYNGEE. Trimming stripped 0 bases from V and 5 bases from J, with 14 bases between. CDR3 length equals 15 residues. The CDR3: CASSVGDQSWETQYF. Here the CDR3 DNA reads TGTGCCAGCAGCGTAGGTGACCAGAGTTGGGAGACCCAGTACTTC.

As regards this clone: At the DNA level, this CDR3 is encoded by other sequences in the same sample as well. J is TRBJ2-7 and V is TRBV24-1; D unresolved. V was trimmed by 4 bases and J by 2 bases, leaving 8 bases between them. CDR3 length equals 13 residues. Per germline, CDR1 KGHDR and CDR2 SFDVKD. In nucleotides, the CDR3 is TGTGCCACCAGTGAGGGTCCGACCTACGAGCAGTACTTC. Protein product: CATSEGPTYEQYF.

This rearrangement joins TRBV20-1 to TRBJ1-1; unclear D gene. The germline V and J ends were trimmed by 6 bases and 7 bases, with 12 bases remaining between them. Germline loops: CDR1 DFQATT, CDR2 SNEGSKA (reference sequence). This CDR3 region has 11 residues. The DNA of the CDR3 is TGCAGTGCGAGGCAGTTCTATGAAGCTTTCTTT. It encodes CSARQFYEAFF.

V is TRBV12-5 and J is TRBJ1-2; D gene ambiguous. This CDR3 comprises 12 residues. Germline CDR1 LGHNT, CDR2 FRNRAP. V gave up 1 base and J gave up 4 bases, with 4 bases separating them. Here the CDR3 reads CASGLGGYGYTF. In nucleotides, the CDR3 is TGTGCTAGTGGTTTGGGCGGCTATGGCTACACCTTC.

The CDR3 spells CASSLTSGTYEQYF. CDR3 in DNA: TGTGCCAGCAGCTTGACTAGCGGTACCTACGAGCAGTACTTC. The chain employs TRBV9 and TRBJ2-7; 9 bases agree with TRBD2. The CDR3 extends over 14 amino acids. V trimming: 4 bases; J trimming: 2 bases; junction bases outside the gene matches: 4. Germline V gene sequence: CDR1 SGDLS, CDR2 YYNGEE.

The chain has TRBV7-9 and TRBJ2-4; 8 nucleotides match TRBD2. V shed 4 bases, J shed 2 bases, and the junction held 7 bases outside the gene matches. This CDR3 spans 16 amino acids. Germline CDR1 and CDR2: SEHNR and FQNEAQ (reference sequence). CDR3 DNA sequence: TGTGCCAGCAGCTCCTCCGGGGGGGATACCAAAAACATTCAGTACTTC. Translation gives CASSSSGGDTKNIQYF.

This clone came up a few times. This chain connects TRBV5-1 to TRBJ1-5; D is ambiguous. Germline loops: CDR1 SGHRS, CDR2 YFSETQ. This CDR3 has 14 amino acids. Trimming took 10 bases from V and 0 from J, leaving 14 bases between them. For the CDR3, the DNA is TGCGCCCCCAGGCTCGCCCATAGCAATCAGCCCCAGCATTTT. Protein product: CAPRLAHSNQPQHF.

Regarding this clone: The same CDR3 also results from other DNA sequences found in this sample. This rearrangement joins TRBV6-5 to TRBJ2-7; 7 nucleotides agree with TRBD2. Trimming took 2 bases from V and 1 from J; bases not matched to a gene: 2. The CDR3 runs 14 residues. CDR1 and CDR2 from the germline V gene are MNHEY and SVGAGI. This CDR3 reads CASSYGGGSYEQYF. The CDR3 DNA reads as TGTGCCAGCAGTTACGGGGGAGGGTCCTACGAGCAGTACTTC.

The chain couples TRBV10-3 to TRBJ1-5; D possibly corresponds to TRBD1 (6 bases). CDR3 length: 15 amino acids. Trimming pared 3 bases from V and 0 bases from J, leaving 9 bases between. From germline, CDR1 is ENHRY and CDR2 SYGVKD. The CDR3 sequence: CAISEGGFSNQPQHF. CDR3 DNA sequence: TGTGCCATCAGTGAAGGGGGGTTTAGCAATCAGCCCCAGCATTTT.

This CDR3 reads CASSTSTLNTEAFF. CDR3 bases: TGTGCCAGTAGTACATCGACCTTGAACACTGAAGCTTTCTTT. The chain joins TRBV19 to TRBJ1-1; D call uncertain. CDR1 and CDR2 from the germline V gene are LNHDA and SQIVND (reference sequence). V dropped 4 bases and J dropped 0 bases, with 9 bases sitting between them. This CDR3 has 14 residues.